Below are 4 T cell receptor beta chains sequenced from a single sample in a study of blood T cell repertoires in COVID-19. Generated by immunoSEQ multiplex PCR, the TCRdb table keeps only in-frame clones and is missing some. The sample has about 81,000 clones; roughly 78% are singletons. The sequencing sample was made of peripheral blood. The receptor set was obtained from a human donor in a cohort sampled during active COVID-19.

The chain has TRBV6-5 and TRBJ2-7; TRBD1 aligns across 10 bases. The CDR3 spans 14 residues. Germline V gene data show CDR1 as MNHEY and CDR2 as SVGAGI. The J segment lost 3 bases and the V segment lost 6 bases, leaving 5 bases of the junction unmatched. The CDR3 loop reads CASSRDRGYYEQYF. CDR3 nucleotide sequence: TGTGCCAGCAGCCGGGACAGGGGCTACTACGAGCAGTACTTC.

This chain connects TRBV20-1 to TRBJ1-1; no clear D gene. The CDR3 is 11 amino acids. Trimming removed 5 bases at V and 11 bases at J, with 15 bases between. The germline gives CDR1 DFQATT, CDR2 SNEGSKA (reference sequence). CDR3: CSADKTLGAFF. Written as DNA, the CDR3 is TGCAGTGCTGACAAGACCTTGGGCGCTTTCTTT.

V gene TRBV24-1 combines with J gene TRBJ2-3, with unresolved D. Germline V gene lookup returns CDR1 KGHDR and CDR2 SFDVKD. Trimming removed 0 bases from V and 0 bases from J, with 6 bases in between. This CDR3 region has 15 residues. The CDR3 bases are TGTGCCACCAGTGATTTGAAGGAGAGCACAGATACGCAGTATTTT. Residues: CATSDLKESTDTQYF.

Details on this clone: Distinct nucleotide sequences in the sample also encode this CDR3. This sequence joins TRBV4-2 and TRBJ2-6; no reliable D call. Looked up from germline, CDR1 is LGHNA and CDR2 is YNFKEQ. The V gene lost 0 bases and the J gene lost 1 base, with 7 bases spanning the gap. This CDR3 has 16 residues. CDR3 DNA: TGTGCCAGCAGCCAAGATCGCGGATCTGGGGCCAACGTCCTGACTTTC. Its translation is CASSQDRGSGANVLTF.